The clone carrying this T cell receptor (beta chain) was seen more than once but under ten times. Its specificity is unknown. This specimen comes from a study of T cells after yellow fever vaccination. For the study at large: For low cell numbers, libraries were made with SMART-Seq v4 Ultra Low Input.

The CDR3 totals 13 residues. In germline, CDR1 is SQVTM, CDR2 ANQGSEA. The V end was cut by 0 bases, the J end by 1 base, with 6 bases between. General study findings and limits: By day 5 rather than day 15, the secondary response had peaked, though it was weaker.

TCRdb processed the 5' RACE reads anew with MiXCR; each CDR3 protein has one entry. The sample shows about 150,000 distinct CDR3 sequences, roughly 6.7% of them seen only once. The specimen comprised CD4+ T cells sorted from PBMCs, sampled 10 days after the yellow fever booster vaccination. This sequence was found in a man aged 25-45 years who received the YFV17D yellow fever vaccine. The chain couples TRBV29-1 to TRBJ1-1; D ambiguous. CDR3 DNA sequence: TGCAGCGTTGAAGAGCAACCGAACACTGAAGCTTTCTTT. Its protein is CSVEEQPNTEAFF.